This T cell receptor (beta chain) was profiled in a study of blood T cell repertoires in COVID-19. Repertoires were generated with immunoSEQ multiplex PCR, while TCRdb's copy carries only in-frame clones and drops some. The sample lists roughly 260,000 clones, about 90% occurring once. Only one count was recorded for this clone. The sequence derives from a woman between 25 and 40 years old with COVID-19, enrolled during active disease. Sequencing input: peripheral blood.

The CDR3 reads CASSFLGVRMNTEAFF. The CDR3, as DNA: TGTGCCAGCAGCTTCCTAGGCGTTCGTATGAACACTGAAGCTTTCTTT. This chain connects TRBV11-2 to TRBJ1-1, with no clear D. Per germline, CDR1 SGHAT and CDR2 FQNNGV. V lost 3 bases, J lost 0 bases, and 14 bases lay in between. The CDR3 has 16 amino acids. Complete variable domain (other parts from reference TRBV11-2 and TRBJ1-1): EAGVAQSPRYKIIEKRQSVAFWCNPISGHATLYWYQQILGQGPKLLIQFQNNGVVDDSQLPKDRFSAERLKGVDSTLKIQPAKLEDSAVYLCASSFLGVRMNTEAFFGQGTRLTVV.